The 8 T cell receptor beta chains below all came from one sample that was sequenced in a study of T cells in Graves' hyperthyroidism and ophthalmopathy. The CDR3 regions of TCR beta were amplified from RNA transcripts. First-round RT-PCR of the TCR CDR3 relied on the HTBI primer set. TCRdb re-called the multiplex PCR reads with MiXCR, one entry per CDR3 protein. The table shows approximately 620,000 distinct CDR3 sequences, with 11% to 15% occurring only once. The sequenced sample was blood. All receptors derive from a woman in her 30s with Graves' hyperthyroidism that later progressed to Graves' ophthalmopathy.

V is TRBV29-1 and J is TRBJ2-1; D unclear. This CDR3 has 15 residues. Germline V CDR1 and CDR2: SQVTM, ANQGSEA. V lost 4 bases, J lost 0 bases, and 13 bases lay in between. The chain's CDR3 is CSVVSLVSSYNEQFF. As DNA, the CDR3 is TGCAGCGTTGTAAGTCTGGTAAGCTCCTACAATGAGCAGTTCTTC.

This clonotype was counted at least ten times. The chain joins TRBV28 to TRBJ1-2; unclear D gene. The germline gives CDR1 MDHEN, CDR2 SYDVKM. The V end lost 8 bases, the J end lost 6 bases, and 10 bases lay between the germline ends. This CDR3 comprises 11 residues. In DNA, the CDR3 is TGTGCCAGCGGGCCGCGCGATGGCTACACCTTC. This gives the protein CASGPRDGYTF.

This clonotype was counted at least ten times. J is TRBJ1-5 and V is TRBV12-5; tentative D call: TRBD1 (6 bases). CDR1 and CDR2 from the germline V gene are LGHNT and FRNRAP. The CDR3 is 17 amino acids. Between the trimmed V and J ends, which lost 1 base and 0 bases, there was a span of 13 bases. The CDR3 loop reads CASGLATGTHSNQPQHF. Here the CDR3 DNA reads TGTGCTAGTGGTTTGGCAACCGGGACACATAGCAATCAGCCCCAGCATTTT.

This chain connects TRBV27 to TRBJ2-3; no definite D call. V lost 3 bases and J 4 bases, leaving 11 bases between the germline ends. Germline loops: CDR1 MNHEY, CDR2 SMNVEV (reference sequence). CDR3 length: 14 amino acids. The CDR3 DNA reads TGTGCCAGCAGTTTGGCGTCCCAGGCAGATACGCAGTATTTT. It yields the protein CASSLASQADTQYF.

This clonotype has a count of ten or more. CDR3 DNA: TGTGCCAGCAAACCGGGACAGTCTAATGAAAAACTGTTTTTT. Translated, it gives CASKPGQSNEKLFF. The genes are TRBV6-1 and TRBJ1-4; 7 nucleotides line up with TRBD1. Germline V CDR1 and CDR2: MNHNS, SASEGT. The CDR3 contains 14 residues. V lost 7 bases and J lost 3; bases outside the gene matches: 5.

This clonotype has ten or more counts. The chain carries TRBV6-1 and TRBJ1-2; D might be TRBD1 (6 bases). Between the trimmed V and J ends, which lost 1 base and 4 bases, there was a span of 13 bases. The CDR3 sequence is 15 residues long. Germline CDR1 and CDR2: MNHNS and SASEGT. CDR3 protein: CASSEDYREVYGYTF. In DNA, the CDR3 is TGTGCCAGCAGTGAAGATTACAGGGAGGTCTATGGCTACACCTTC.

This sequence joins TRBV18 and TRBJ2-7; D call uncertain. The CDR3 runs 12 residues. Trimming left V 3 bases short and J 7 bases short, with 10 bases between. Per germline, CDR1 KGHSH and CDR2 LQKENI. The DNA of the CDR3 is TGTGCCAGCTCACCCCCTTCCCTAGAGCAGTACTTC. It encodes CASSPPSLEQYF.

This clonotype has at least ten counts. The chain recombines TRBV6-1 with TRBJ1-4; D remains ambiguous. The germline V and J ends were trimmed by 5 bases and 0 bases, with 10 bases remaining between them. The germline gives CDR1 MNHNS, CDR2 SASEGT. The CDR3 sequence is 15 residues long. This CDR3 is CASSYGEATNEKLFF. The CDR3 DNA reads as TGTGCCAGCAGTTATGGAGAGGCAACTAATGAAAAACTGTTTTTT.